There are many counts of the clone carrying this T cell receptor beta chain. At one end, the junction sequence differs from germline, possibly due to a read error. This entry comes from a study of T-cell memory formation after mild COVID-19. TCRdb re-derived calls from the 5' RACE reads in MiXCR, one entry per CDR3 protein. The repertoire consists of hundreds of thousands of distinct CDR3 sequences, with 20% to 25% occurring once and the leading ten covering 21%. This sequence was found in a man between 18 and 29 years old who had mild COVID-19 (a few samples of this study predate the infection). Cell type and time point are not known. The sequencing input was PBMCs or a T cell subset sorted from them (not recorded which).

CDR3 nucleotides: TGTGCTAGCAGCTTAAACAGCCGGGGAGAGACCCAGTACTTC. It is translated as CASSLNSRGETQYF. The genes are TRBV7-7 and TRBJ2-5; possible D gene TRBD2, 5 bases. This CDR3 comprises 14 residues. Germline V CDR1 and CDR2: SSHAT, FNYEAQ (reference sequence).